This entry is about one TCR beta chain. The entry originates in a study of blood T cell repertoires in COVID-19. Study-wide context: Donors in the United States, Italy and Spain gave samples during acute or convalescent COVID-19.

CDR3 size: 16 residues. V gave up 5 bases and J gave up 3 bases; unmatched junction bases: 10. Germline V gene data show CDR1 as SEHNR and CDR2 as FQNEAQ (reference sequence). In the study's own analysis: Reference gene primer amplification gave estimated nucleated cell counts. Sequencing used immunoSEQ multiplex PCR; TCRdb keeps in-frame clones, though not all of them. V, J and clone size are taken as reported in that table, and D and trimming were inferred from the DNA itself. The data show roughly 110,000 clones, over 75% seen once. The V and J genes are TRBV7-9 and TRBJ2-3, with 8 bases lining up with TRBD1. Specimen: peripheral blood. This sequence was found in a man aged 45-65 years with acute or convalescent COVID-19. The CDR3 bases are TGTGCCAGCAGCACTATCCGGGACAGGAAGACAGATACGCAGTATTTT. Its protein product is CASSTIRDRKTDTQYF.